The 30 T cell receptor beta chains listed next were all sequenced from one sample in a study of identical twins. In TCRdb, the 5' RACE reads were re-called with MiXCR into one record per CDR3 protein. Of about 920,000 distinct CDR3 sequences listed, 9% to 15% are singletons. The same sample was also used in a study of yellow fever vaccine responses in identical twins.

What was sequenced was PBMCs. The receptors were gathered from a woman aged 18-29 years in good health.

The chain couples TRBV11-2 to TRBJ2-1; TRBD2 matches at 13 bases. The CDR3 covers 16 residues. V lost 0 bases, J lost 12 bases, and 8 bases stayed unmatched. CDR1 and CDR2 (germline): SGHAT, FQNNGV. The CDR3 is CASSLDGGTSGIRQFF. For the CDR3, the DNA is TGTGCCAGCAGCTTAGATGGAGGGACTAGCGGGATACGGCAGTTCTTC. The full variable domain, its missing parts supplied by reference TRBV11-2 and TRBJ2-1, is EAGVAQSPRYKIIEKRQSVAFWCNPISGHATLYWYQQILGQGPKLLIQFQNNGVVDDSQLPKDRFSAERLKGVDSTLKIQPAKLEDSAVYLCASSLDGGTSGIRQFFGPGTRLTVL.

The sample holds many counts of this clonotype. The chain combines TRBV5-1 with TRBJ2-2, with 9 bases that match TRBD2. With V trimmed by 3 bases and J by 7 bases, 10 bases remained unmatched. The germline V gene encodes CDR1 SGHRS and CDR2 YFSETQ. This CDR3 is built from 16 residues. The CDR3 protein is CASSWAREGPIGELFF. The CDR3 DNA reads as TGCGCCAGCAGCTGGGCGCGGGAGGGCCCTATCGGGGAGCTGTTTTTT.

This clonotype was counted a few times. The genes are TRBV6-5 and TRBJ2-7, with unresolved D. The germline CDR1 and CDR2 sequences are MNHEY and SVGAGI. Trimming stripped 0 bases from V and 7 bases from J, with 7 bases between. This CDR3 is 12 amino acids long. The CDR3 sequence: CASSYSEREQYF. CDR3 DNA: TGTGCCAGCAGTTACTCGGAGAGGGAGCAGTACTTC.

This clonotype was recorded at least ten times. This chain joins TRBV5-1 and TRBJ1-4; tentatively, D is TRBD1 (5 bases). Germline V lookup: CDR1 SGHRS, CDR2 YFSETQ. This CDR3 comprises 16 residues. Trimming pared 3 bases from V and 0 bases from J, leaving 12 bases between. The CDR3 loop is CASSSGTHSTNEKLFF. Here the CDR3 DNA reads TGCGCCAGCAGCTCCGGGACCCACTCAACTAATGAAAAACTGTTTTTT.

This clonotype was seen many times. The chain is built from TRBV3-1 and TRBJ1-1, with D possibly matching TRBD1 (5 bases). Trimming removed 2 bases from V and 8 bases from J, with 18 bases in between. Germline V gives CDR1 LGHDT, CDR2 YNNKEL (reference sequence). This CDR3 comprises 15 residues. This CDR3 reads CASSQLIGPRDEAFF. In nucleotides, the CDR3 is TGTGCCAGCAGCCAATTAATTGGTCCCCGGGACGAAGCTTTCTTT.

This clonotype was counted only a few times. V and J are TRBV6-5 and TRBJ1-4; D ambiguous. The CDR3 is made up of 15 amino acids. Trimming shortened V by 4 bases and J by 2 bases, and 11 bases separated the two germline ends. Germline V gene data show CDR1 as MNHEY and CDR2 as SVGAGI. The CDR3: CASSWESDTNEKLFF. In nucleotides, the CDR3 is TGTGCCAGCAGTTGGGAGTCAGACACTAATGAAAAACTGTTTTTT.

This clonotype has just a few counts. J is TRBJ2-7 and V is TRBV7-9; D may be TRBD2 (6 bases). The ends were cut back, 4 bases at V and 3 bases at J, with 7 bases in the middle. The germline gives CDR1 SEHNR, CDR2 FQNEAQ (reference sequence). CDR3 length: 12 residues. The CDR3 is CASSSGDYEQYF. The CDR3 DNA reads TGTGCCAGCAGCTCGGGAGACTACGAGCAGTACTTC.

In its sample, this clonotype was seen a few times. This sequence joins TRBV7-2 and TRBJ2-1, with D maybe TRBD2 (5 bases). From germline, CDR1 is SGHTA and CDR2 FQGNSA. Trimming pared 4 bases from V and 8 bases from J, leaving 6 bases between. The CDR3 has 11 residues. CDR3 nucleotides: TGTGCCAGCAGCTCTAGCCATGAGCAGTTCTTC. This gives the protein CASSSSHEQFF.

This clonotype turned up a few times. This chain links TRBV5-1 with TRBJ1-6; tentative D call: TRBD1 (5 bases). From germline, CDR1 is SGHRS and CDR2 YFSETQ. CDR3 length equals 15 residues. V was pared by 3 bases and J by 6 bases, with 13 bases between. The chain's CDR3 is CASSSGTLLNSPLHF. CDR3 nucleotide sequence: TGCGCCAGCAGCTCCGGGACTCTCCTTAATTCACCCCTCCACTTT.

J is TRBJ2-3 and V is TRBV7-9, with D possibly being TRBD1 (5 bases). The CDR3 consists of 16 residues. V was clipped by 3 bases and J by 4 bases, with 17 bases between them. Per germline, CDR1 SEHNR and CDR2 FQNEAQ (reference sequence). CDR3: CASSFWGLFQADTQYF. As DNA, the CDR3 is TGTGCCAGCAGCTTTTGGGGCCTCTTCCAGGCAGATACGCAGTATTTT.

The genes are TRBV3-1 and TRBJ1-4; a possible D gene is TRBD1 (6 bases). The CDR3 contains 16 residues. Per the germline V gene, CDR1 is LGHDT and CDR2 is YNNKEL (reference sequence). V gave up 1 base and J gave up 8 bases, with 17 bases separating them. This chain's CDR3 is CASSQGRNRAREKLFF. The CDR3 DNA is TGTGCCAGCAGCCAAGGACGTAACAGGGCTAGAGAAAAACTGTTTTTT.

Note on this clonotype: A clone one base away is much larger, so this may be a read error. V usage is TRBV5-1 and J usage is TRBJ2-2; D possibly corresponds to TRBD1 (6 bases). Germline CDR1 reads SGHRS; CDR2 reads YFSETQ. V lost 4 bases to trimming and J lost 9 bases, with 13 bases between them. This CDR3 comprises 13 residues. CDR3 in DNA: TGCGCCAGCAGCCCCTTGGGGGCCAGGGAGCTGTTTTTT. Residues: CASSPLGARELFF.

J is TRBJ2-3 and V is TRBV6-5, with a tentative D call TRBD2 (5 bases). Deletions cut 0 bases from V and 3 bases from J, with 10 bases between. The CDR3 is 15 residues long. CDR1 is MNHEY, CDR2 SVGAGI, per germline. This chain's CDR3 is CASSYSGVNTDTQYF. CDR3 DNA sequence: TGTGCCAGCAGTTACTCCGGGGTTAATACAGATACGCAGTATTTT.

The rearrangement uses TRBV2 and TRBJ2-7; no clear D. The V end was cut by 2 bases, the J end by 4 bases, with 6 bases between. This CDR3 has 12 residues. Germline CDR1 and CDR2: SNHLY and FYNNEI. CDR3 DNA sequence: TGTGCCAGCAGTGAAAATCTATACGAGCAGTACGTC. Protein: CASSENLYEQYV.

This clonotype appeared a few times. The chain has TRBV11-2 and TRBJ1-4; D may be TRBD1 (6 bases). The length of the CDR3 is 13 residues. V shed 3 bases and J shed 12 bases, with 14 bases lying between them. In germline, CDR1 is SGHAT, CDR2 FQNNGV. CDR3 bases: TGTGCCAGCAGCTTGAGGGACAACCGTCAACTGTTTTTT. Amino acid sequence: CASSLRDNRQLFF.

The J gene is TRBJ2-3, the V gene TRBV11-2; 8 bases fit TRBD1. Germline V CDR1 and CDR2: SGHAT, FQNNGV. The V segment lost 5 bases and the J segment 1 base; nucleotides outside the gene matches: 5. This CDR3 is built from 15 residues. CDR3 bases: TGTGCCAGCAGCGCGGCGGGACAGGGCACAGATACGCAGTATTTT. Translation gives CASSAAGQGTDTQYF.

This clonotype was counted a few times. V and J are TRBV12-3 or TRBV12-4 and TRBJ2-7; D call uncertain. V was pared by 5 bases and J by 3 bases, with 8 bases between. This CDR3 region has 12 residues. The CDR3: CASSPPRYEQYV. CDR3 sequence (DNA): TGTGCCAGCAGTCCTCCCCGCTACGAGCAGTACGTC.

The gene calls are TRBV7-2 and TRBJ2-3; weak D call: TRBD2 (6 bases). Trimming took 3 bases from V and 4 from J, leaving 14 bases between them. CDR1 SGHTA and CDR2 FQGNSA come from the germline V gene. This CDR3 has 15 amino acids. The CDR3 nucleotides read TGTGCCAGCAGCTTCCGGGAGTGGGGGGCAGATACGCAGTATTTT. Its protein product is CASSFREWGADTQYF.

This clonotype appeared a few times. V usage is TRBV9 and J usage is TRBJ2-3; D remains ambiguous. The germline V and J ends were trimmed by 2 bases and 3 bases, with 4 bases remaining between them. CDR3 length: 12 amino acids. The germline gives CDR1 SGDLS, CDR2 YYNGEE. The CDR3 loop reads CASSVRTDTQYF. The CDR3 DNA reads TGTGCCAGCAGCGTCCGGACAGATACGCAGTATTTT.

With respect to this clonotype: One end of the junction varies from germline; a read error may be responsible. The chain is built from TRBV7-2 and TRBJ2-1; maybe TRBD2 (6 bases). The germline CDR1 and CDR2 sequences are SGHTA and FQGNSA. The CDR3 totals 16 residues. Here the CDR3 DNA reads TGTGCCAGCAGCGCCTCGGGAGCACAATTTAACAATGACCAGTTCTTC. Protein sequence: CASSASGAQFNNDQFF.

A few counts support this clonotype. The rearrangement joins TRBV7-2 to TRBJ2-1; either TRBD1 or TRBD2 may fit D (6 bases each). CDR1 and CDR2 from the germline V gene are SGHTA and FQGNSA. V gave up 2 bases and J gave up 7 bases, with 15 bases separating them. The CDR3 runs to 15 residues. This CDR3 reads CASSLFPGAGNEQFF. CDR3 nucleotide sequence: TGTGCCAGCAGCTTATTTCCGGGGGCCGGAAATGAGCAGTTCTTC.

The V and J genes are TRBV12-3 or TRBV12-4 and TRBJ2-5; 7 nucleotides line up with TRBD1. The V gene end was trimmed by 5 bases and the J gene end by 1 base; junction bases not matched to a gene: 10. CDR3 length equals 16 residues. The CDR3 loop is CASSQGVQGLQETQYF. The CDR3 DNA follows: TGTGCCAGCAGTCAGGGGGTCCAAGGACTCCAAGAGACCCAGTACTTC.

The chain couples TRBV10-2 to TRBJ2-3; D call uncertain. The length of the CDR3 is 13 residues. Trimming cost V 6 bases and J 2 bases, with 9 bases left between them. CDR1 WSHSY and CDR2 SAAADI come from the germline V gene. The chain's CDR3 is CASRDDSTDTQYF. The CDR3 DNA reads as TGCGCCAGCAGGGACGACTCCACAGATACGCAGTATTTT.

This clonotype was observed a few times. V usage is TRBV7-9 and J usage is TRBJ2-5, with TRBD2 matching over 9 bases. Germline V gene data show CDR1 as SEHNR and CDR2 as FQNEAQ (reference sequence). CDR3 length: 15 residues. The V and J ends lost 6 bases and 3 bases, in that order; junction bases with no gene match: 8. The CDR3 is CASRSNGLAKETQYF. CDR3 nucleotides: TGTGCCAGCAGAAGTAACGGACTAGCGAAAGAGACCCAGTACTTC.

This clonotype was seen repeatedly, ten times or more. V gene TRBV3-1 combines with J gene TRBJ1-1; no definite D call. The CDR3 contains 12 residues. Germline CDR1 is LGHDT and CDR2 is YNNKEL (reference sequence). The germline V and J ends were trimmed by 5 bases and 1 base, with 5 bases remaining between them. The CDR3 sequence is CASSWENTEAFF. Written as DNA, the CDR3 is TGTGCCAGCAGCTGGGAGAACACTGAAGCTTTCTTT. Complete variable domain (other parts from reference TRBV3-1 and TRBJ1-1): DTAVSQTPKYLVTQMGNDKSIKCEQNLGHDTMYWYKQDSKKFLKIMFSYNNKELIINETVPNRFSPKSPDKAHLNLHINSLELGDSAVYFCASSWENTEAFFGQGTRLTVV.

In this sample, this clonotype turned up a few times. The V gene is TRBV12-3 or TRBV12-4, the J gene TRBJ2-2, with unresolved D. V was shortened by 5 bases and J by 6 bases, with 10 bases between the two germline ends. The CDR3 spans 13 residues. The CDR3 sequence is CASSPQIAGELFF. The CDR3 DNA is TGTGCCAGCAGTCCCCAGATAGCCGGGGAGCTGTTTTTT.

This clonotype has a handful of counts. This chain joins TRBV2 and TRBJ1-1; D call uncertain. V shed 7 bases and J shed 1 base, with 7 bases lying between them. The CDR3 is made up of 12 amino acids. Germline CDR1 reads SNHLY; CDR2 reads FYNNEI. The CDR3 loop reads CASKNPNTEAFF. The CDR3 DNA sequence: TGTGCCAGCAAGAACCCGAACACTGAAGCTTTCTTT.

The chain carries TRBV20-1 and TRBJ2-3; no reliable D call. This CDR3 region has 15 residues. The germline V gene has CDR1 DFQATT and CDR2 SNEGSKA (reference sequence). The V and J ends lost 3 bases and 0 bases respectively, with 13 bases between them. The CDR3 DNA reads TGCAGTGCTAGTGAATCGTCAGATAGCACAGATACGCAGTATTTT. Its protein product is CSASESSDSTDTQYF.

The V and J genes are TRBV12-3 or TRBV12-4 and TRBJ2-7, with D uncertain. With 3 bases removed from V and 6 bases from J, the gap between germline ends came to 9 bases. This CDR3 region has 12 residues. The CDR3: CASSFSRVEQYF. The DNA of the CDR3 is TGTGCCAGCAGTTTTAGCCGCGTCGAGCAGTACTTC.

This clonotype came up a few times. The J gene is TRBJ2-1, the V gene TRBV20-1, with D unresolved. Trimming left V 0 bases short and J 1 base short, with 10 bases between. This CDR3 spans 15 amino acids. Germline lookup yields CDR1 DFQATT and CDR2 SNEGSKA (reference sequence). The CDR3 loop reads CSARDVGLSYNEQFF. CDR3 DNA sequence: TGCAGTGCTAGAGATGTGGGTCTTTCCTACAATGAGCAGTTCTTC.